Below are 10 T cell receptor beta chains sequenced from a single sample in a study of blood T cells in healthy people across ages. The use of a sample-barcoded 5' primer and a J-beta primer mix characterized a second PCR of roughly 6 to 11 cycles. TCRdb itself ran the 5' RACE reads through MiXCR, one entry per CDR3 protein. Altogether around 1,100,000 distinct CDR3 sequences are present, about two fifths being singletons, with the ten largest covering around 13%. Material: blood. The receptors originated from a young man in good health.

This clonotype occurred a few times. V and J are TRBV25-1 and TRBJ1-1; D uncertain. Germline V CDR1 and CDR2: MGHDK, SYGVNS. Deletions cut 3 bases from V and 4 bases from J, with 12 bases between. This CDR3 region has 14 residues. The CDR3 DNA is TGTGCCAGCAGTGAGATTAGGGCGGGCACTGAAGCTTTCTTT. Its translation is CASSEIRAGTEAFF.

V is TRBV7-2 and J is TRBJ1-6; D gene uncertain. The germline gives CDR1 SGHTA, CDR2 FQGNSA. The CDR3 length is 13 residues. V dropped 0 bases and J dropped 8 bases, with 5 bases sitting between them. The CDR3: CASSLALYSPLHF. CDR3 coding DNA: TGTGCCAGCAGCTTAGCATTATATTCACCCCTCCACTTT.

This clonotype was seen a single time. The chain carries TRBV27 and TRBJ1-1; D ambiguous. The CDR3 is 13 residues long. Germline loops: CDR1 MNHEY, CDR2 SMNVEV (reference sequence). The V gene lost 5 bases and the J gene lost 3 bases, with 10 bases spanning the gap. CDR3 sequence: CASSVTKDTEAFF. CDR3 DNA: TGTGCCAGCAGTGTCACAAAGGACACTGAAGCTTTCTTT.

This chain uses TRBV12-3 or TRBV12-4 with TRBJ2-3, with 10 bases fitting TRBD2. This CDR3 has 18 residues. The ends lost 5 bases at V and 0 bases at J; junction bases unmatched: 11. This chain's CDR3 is CASSPLAGGLMSTDTQYF. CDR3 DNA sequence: TGTGCCAGCAGTCCATTAGCGGGGGGCCTTATGAGCACAGATACGCAGTATTTT.

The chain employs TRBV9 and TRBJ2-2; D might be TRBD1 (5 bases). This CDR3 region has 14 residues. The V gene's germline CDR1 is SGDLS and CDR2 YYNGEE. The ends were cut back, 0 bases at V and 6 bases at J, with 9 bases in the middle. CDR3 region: CASSVASGSGELFF. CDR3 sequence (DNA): TGTGCCAGCAGCGTAGCTTCAGGGTCCGGGGAGCTGTTTTTT.

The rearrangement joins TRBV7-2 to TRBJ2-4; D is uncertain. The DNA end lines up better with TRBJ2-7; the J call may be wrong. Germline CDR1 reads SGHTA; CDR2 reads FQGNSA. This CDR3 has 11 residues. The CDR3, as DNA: TGTGCCAGCAGCCAACTCATCGAGCAGTACTTC. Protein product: CASSQLIEQYF.

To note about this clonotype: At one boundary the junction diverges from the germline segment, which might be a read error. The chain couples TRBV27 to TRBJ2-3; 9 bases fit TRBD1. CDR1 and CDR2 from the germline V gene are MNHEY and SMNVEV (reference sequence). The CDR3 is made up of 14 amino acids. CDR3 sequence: CASKQGARTDAQYF. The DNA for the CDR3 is TGTGCCAGCAAACAGGGGGCAAGGACAGATGCGCAGTATTTT.

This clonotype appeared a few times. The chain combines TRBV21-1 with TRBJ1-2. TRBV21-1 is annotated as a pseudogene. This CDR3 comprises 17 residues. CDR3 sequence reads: CASSKVSNQVPNYGYTF. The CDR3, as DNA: TGTGCCAGCAGCAAAGTGAGTAACCAGGTTCCGAACTATGGCTACACCTTC.

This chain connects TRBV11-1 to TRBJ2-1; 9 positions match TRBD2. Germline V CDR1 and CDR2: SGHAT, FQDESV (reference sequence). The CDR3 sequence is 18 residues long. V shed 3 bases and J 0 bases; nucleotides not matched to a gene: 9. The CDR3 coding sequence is TGTGCCAGCAGCTTCGGAGCGGGGGGCGGGAGCTCCTACAATGAGCAGTTCTTC. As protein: CASSFGAGGGSSYNEQFF.

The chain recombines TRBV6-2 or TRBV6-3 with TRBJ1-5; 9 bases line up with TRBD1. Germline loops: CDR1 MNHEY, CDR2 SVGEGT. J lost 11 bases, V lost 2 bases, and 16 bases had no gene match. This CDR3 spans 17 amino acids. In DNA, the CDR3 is TGTGCCAGCAGTTACGTGGGTCGTGGGACAGGGCGCATGACCCAGCATTTT. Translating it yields CASSYVGRGTGRMTQHF.